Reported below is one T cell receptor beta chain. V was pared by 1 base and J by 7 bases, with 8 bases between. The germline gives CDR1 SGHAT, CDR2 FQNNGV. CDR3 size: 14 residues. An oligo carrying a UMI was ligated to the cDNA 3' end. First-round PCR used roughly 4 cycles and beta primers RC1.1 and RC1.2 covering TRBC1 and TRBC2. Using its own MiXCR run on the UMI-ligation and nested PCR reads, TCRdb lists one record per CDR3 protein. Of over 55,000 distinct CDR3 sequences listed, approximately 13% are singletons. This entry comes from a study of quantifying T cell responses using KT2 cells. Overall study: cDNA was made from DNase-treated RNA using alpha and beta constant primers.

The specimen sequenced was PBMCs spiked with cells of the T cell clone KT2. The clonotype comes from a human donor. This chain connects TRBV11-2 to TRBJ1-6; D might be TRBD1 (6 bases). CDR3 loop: CASSLVDRNSPLHF. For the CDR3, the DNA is TGTGCCAGCAGCTTAGTGGACAGAAATTCACCCCTCCACTTT. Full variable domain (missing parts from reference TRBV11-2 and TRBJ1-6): EAGVAQSPRYKIIEKRQSVAFWCNPISGHATLYWYQQILGQGPKLLIQFQNNGVVDDSQLPKDRFSAERLKGVDSTLKIQPAKLEDSAVYLCASSLVDRNSPLHFGNGTRLTVT.